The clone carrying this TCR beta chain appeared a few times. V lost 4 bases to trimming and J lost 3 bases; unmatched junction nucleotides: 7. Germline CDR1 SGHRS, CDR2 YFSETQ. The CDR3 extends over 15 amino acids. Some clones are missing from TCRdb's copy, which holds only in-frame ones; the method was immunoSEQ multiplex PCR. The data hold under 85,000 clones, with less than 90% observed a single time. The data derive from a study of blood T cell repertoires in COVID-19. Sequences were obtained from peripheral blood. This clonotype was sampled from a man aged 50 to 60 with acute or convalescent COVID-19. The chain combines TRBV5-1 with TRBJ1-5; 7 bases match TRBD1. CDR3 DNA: TGCGCCAGCAGCCCCTCGGACAGGACCAATCAGCCCCAGCATTTT. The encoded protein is CASSPSDRTNQPQHF.